Below, 32 T cell receptor beta chains from the same sample are listed, as sequenced in a study of T cells in Graves' hyperthyroidism and ophthalmopathy. The investigators amplified TCR beta CDR3 regions from RNA transcripts. HTBI primers were used for first-round RT-PCR of the TCR CDR3. MiXCR, applied by TCRdb to the multiplex PCR reads, yields one record per CDR3 protein. Seen here are under 250,000 distinct CDR3 sequences, more than 20% observed once, and the top ten hold under 40%. The sample was blood. Receptors were obtained from a woman aged 40 to 50 with Graves' ophthalmopathy.

V usage is TRBV6-2 or TRBV6-3 and J usage is TRBJ1-5, with a weak D call TRBD1 (6 bases). Trimming took off 6 bases at V and 3 bases at J, with 12 bases between the two ends. The germline gives CDR1 MNHEY, CDR2 SVGEGT. This CDR3 region has 14 residues. This CDR3 is CASSQGDINQPQHF. CDR3 nucleotide sequence: TGTGCCAGCAGCCAAGGGGACATCAATCAGCCCCAGCATTTT.

The chain couples TRBV6-1 to TRBJ1-1; 7 positions match TRBD1. Trimming at V came to 4 bases and at J to 4 bases, leaving 6 bases not matched to a gene. From germline, CDR1 is MNHNS and CDR2 SASEGT. This CDR3 has 14 amino acids. CDR3 sequence reads: CASSAQGLGTEAFF. The DNA of the CDR3 is TGTGCCAGCAGTGCACAGGGGCTGGGCACTGAAGCTTTCTTT.

The chain links TRBV13 to TRBJ2-5; 8 bases map to TRBD2. V trimming: 2 bases; J trimming: 4 bases; junction bases outside the gene matches: 9. This CDR3 comprises 16 residues. Germline-derived CDR1 and CDR2 are PRHDT and FYEKMQ (reference sequence). CDR3 sequence reads: CASSLPTAGEGETQYF. As DNA, the CDR3 is TGTGCCAGCAGCTTACCCACAGCGGGAGAGGGAGAGACCCAGTACTTC.

This clonotype was detected many times. This chain uses TRBV20-1 with TRBJ1-6; D might be TRBD1 (5 bases). Per the germline V gene, CDR1 is DFQATT and CDR2 is SNEGSKA (reference sequence). The V and J ends lost 0 bases and 7 bases respectively, with 10 bases between them. The CDR3 is 14 residues long. Written as DNA, the CDR3 is TGCAGTGCTAGAGATCCGGGGGGGAATTCACCCCTCCACTTT. Translating it yields CSARDPGGNSPLHF.

At least ten counts were recorded for this clonotype. The chain uses TRBV28 and TRBJ2-5, with 7 bases aligning to TRBD2. V was pared by 5 bases and J by 2 bases, with 11 bases of the junction left unmatched. Per germline, CDR1 MDHEN and CDR2 SYDVKM. The length of the CDR3 is 16 residues. Written as DNA, the CDR3 is TGTGCCAGCAGTCTCTCCTGGGCTAGCGGTCAAGAGACCCAGTACTTC. Amino acids: CASSLSWASGQETQYF.

This clonotype appeared a few times. The V and J genes are TRBV30 and TRBJ1-5; D gene ambiguous. Trimming cost V 2 bases and J 4 bases, with 12 bases left between them. This CDR3 comprises 14 residues. Germline V lookup: CDR1 GTSNPN, CDR2 SVGIG (reference sequence). The CDR3 region is CAWSLGQQNQPQHF. CDR3 sequence (DNA): TGTGCCTGGAGTTTAGGGCAGCAGAATCAGCCCCAGCATTTT.

Only a few counts were recorded for this clonotype. The chain links TRBV10-3 to TRBJ2-5, with D maybe TRBD1 (6 bases). The V gene lost 6 bases and the J gene lost 4 bases, with 15 bases spanning the gap. The CDR3 has 14 amino acids. Germline assignment: CDR1 ENHRY and CDR2 SYGVKD. CDR3 sequence reads: CAIRRSRGRETQYF. CDR3 nucleotide sequence: TGTGCCATCAGGCGAAGCAGGGGAAGAGAGACCCAGTACTTC.

The sample holds many counts of this clonotype. The chain employs TRBV6-5 and TRBJ2-7; 14 nucleotides agree with TRBD2. The CDR3 totals 14 residues. After removal of 6 bases from V and 3 bases from J, the junction contained 1 base not matched to a gene. Germline V gives CDR1 MNHEY, CDR2 SVGAGI. The CDR3 loop reads CASRGTSGSYEQYF. CDR3 coding DNA: TGTGCCAGCAGGGGGACTAGCGGGAGCTACGAGCAGTACTTC.

Ten or more counts support this clonotype. The chain couples TRBV6-1 to TRBJ1-1, with D possibly being TRBD1 (5 bases). The CDR3 extends over 14 amino acids. Per germline, CDR1 MNHNS and CDR2 SASEGT. V dropped 1 base and J dropped 4 bases, with 10 bases sitting between them. CDR3 protein: CASSEEGSITEAFF. CDR3 coding DNA: TGTGCCAGCAGTGAAGAGGGGTCCATCACTGAAGCTTTCTTT.

This clonotype was detected ten times or more. This rearrangement joins TRBV7-2 to TRBJ2-7; 7 positions match TRBD2. This CDR3 is built from 17 residues. Unmatched junction bases numbered 8, after V lost 0 bases and J lost 0 bases. Germline assignment: CDR1 SGHTA and CDR2 FQGNSA. The CDR3 DNA sequence: TGTGCCAGCAGCTTAGCGTTTACTAGCGTAAGCTCCTACGAGCAGTACTTC. Amino acid sequence: CASSLAFTSVSSYEQYF.

This clonotype was observed many times. V and J are TRBV6-5 and TRBJ1-1; TRBD1 is a possible D gene (5 bases). V lost 9 bases and J lost 3, with 11 bases in between. This CDR3 comprises 12 residues. Germline loops: CDR1 MNHEY, CDR2 SVGAGI. CDR3 sequence (DNA): TGTGCCAGTAAGGGGTTCGACACTGAAGCTTTCTTT. This codes for CASKGFDTEAFF.

This clonotype was picked up many times. Here the CDR3 reads CATSRRGQTSGLNTGELFF. The CDR3, as DNA: TGTGCCACCAGCAGACGTGGACAGACTAGCGGTCTAAACACCGGGGAGCTGTTTTTT. The V and J genes are TRBV15 and TRBJ2-2; 9 positions match TRBD2. Germline trimming cut 2 bases from V and 2 bases from J; bases unmatched to any gene: 12. Germline CDR1 reads LNHNV; CDR2 reads YYDKDF (reference sequence). CDR3 length: 19 amino acids.

In nucleotides, the CDR3 is TGTGCCAGCGGGTGGACTAGCGGGAGGGGCTACGAGCAGTACTTC. Translation: CASGWTSGRGYEQYF. The chain combines TRBV28 with TRBJ2-7; 15 positions agree with TRBD2. With V trimmed by 8 bases and J by 3 bases, 5 bases remained unmatched. This CDR3 is 15 amino acids long. Germline-derived CDR1 and CDR2 are MDHEN and SYDVKM.

This clonotype appeared many times. The chain has TRBV6-5 and TRBJ2-7, with 7 bases aligning to TRBD1. CDR3 size: 14 residues. V lost 3 bases, J lost 2 bases, and 4 bases stayed unmatched. CDR1 and CDR2 from the germline V gene are MNHEY and SVGAGI. The CDR3 loop is CASSYVDRPYEQYF. CDR3 sequence (DNA): TGTGCCAGCAGTTATGTGGACAGGCCCTACGAGCAGTACTTC.

This clonotype showed up many times. The chain is built from TRBV6-1 and TRBJ2-5; the match to TRBD2 covers 11 bases. With V trimmed by 1 base and J by 4 bases, 5 bases remained unmatched. Germline V gene lookup returns CDR1 MNHNS and CDR2 SASEGT. The CDR3 extends over 16 amino acids. The CDR3 protein is CASSEVSGRAGETQYF. CDR3 in DNA: TGTGCCAGCAGTGAAGTTAGCGGGAGGGCCGGAGAGACCCAGTACTTC.

This clonotype was picked up many times. The chain combines TRBV7-2 with TRBJ2-6; D possibly corresponds to TRBD1 (6 bases). The CDR3 runs to 16 residues. The V gene's germline CDR1 is SGHTA and CDR2 FQGNSA. Trimming left V 0 bases short and J 0 bases short, with 6 bases between. As DNA, the CDR3 is TGTGCCAGCAGCTTAGCAGGGGGCTCTGGGGCCAACGTCCTGACTTTC. Amino acid sequence: CASSLAGGSGANVLTF.

There are many counts of this clonotype. The chain recombines TRBV6-5 with TRBJ2-2; no firm D call. CDR3 length equals 15 residues. Trimming shortened V by 3 bases and J by 4 bases, and 12 bases separated the two germline ends. CDR1 is MNHEY, CDR2 SVGAGI, per germline. The CDR3 here is CASSYRYGTTGELFF. In DNA, the CDR3 is TGTGCCAGCAGTTATCGGTACGGCACCACCGGGGAGCTGTTTTTT.

Many counts were recorded for this clonotype. V gene TRBV29-1 combines with J gene TRBJ1-3; D is undetermined. Between the trimmed V and J ends, which lost 6 bases and 0 bases, there was a span of 3 bases. The CDR3 length is 11 residues. The germline V gene encodes CDR1 SQVTM and CDR2 ANQGSEA. CDR3 residues: CSVNSGNTIYF. The CDR3 coding sequence is TGCAGCGTAAACTCTGGAAACACCATATATTTT. The whole variable domain, remainder taken from reference TRBV29-1 and TRBJ1-3, is SAVISQKPSRDICQRGTSLTIQCQVDSQVTMMFWYRQQPGQSLTLIATANQGSEATYESGFVIDKFPISRPNLTFSTLTVSNMSPEDSSIYLCSVNSGNTIYFGEGSWLTVV.

The chain joins TRBV28 to TRBJ1-1, with 7 positions matching TRBD1. The germline V gene has CDR1 MDHEN and CDR2 SYDVKM. Trimming removed 9 bases from V and 3 bases from J; junction bases left unmatched: 7. The CDR3 extends over 13 amino acids. This CDR3 reads CASVGTAYTEAFF. The CDR3 DNA sequence: TGTGCCAGTGTCGGGACAGCTTACACTGAAGCTTTCTTT.

There are a few counts of this clonotype. The V and J genes are TRBV5-1 and TRBJ2-3, with 7 positions matching TRBD2. V gave up 0 bases and J gave up 4 bases; unmatched junction bases: 8. In germline, CDR1 is SGHRS, CDR2 YFSETQ. The CDR3 loop spans 16 amino acids. CDR3 region: CASSLGLARTSDTQYF. The DNA for the CDR3 is TGCGCCAGCAGCTTGGGACTAGCAAGGACTTCAGATACGCAGTATTTT.

The chain has TRBV4-3 and TRBJ2-5; TRBD1 aligns across 7 bases. Germline V gene lookup returns CDR1 LGHNA and CDR2 YSLEER. The V segment lost 2 bases and the J segment 1 base; nucleotides outside the gene matches: 4. The CDR3 is 15 amino acids. The CDR3 protein is CASSQQGGTQETQYF. The DNA of the CDR3 is TGCGCCAGCAGCCAACAAGGGGGCACCCAAGAGACCCAGTACTTC.

V gene TRBV6-5 combines with J gene TRBJ1-1; D unresolved. V dropped 4 bases and J dropped 2 bases, with 17 bases sitting between them. The CDR3 has 16 amino acids. Germline CDR1 MNHEY, CDR2 SVGAGI. The CDR3 here is CASSFYAGLANTEAFF. The CDR3 coding sequence is TGTGCCAGCAGTTTCTACGCGGGCCTCGCAAACACTGAAGCTTTCTTT.

This chain links TRBV27 with TRBJ1-6; D ambiguous. Trimming stripped 0 bases from V and 10 bases from J, with 13 bases between. Germline assignment: CDR1 MNHEY and CDR2 SMNVEV (reference sequence). The length of the CDR3 is 15 residues. The CDR3 loop reads CASSLSRQVGSPLHF. Here the CDR3 DNA reads TGTGCCAGCAGTTTATCGAGGCAGGTTGGGTCACCCCTCCACTTT.

V and J are TRBV9 and TRBJ2-5; TRBD1 matches at 7 bases. The V gene's germline CDR1 is SGDLS and CDR2 YYNGEE. The CDR3 has 18 amino acids. V was clipped by 0 bases and J by 1 base; unmatched bases: 12. The CDR3 loop is CASSVEPTVGGSQETQYF. In DNA form, the CDR3 reads TGTGCCAGCAGCGTAGAACCCACAGTAGGGGGCTCCCAAGAGACCCAGTACTTC.

This clonotype came up many times. This rearrangement joins TRBV10-3 to TRBJ2-5; D may be TRBD1 or TRBD2 (6 bases each). Deletions cut 6 bases from V and 5 bases from J, with 19 bases between. The CDR3 sequence is 15 residues long. The germline V gene has CDR1 ENHRY and CDR2 SYGVKD. CDR3 sequence: CAIRANLGGRETQYF. The CDR3 DNA reads TGTGCCATCAGAGCCAATTTGGGGGGCCGGGAGACCCAGTACTTC.

There are many counts of this clonotype. V usage is TRBV7-4 and J usage is TRBJ1-1, with D unresolved. Germline CDR1 is SGHVT and CDR2 is SQSDAQ. CDR3 size: 20 residues. V shed 2 bases and J shed 0 bases, with 25 bases lying between them. In DNA, the CDR3 is TGTGCCAGCAGCTTACCCTCGACGTCAGTGGGGTACAGATTGAACACTGAAGCTTTCTTT. Protein product: CASSLPSTSVGYRLNTEAFF.

This clonotype has a count of ten or more. V is TRBV7-9 and J is TRBJ1-5, with D possibly being TRBD1 (6 bases). The CDR3 loop spans 14 amino acids. Trimming took off 4 bases at V and 1 base at J, with 8 bases between the two ends. Germline V gives CDR1 SEHNR, CDR2 FQNEAQ (reference sequence). CDR3 DNA sequence: TGTGCCAGCAGCTCGGGGGGCAGCAATCAGCCCCAGCATTTT. Translating gives CASSSGGSNQPQHF.

The rearrangement uses TRBV15 and TRBJ2-5; the D is unclear. The CDR3 spans 13 residues. V gave up 0 bases and J gave up 5 bases, with 7 bases separating them. Per germline, CDR1 LNHNV and CDR2 YYDKDF (reference sequence). The CDR3 region is CATSRDVRETQYF. In DNA, the CDR3 is TGTGCCACCAGCAGAGATGTGAGGGAGACCCAGTACTTC.

This clonotype was seen just once. At one of its ends the junction is not consistent with the germline gene, which may arise from a read error. The chain has TRBV6-1 and TRBJ2-7; the D gene is possibly TRBD1 (6 bases). This CDR3 contains 17 residues. Germline-derived CDR1 and CDR2 are MNHNS and SASEGT. The CDR3 region has the DNA TGTGCCAGCAGAGAAAGGACAGCACGGACCCTCTCCTACGAGCAGTGCTTC. Protein sequence: CASRERTARTLSYEQCF.

In this sample, this clonotype turned up many times. The rearrangement links TRBV20-1 to TRBJ2-2; the D is unclear. CDR3 length equals 16 residues. CDR1 and CDR2 (germline): DFQATT, SNEGSKA (reference sequence). V shed 0 bases and J shed 0 bases, with 11 bases lying between them. In DNA, the CDR3 is TGCAGTGCTAGAGATGGCGTACGTTCGAACACCGGGGAGCTGTTTTTT. Amino acid sequence: CSARDGVRSNTGELFF.

This clonotype was counted ten times or more. The V call is TRBV20-1, the J call TRBJ2-5; unclear D gene. The CDR3 is 11 residues long. Trimming took off 5 bases at V and 1 base at J, with 5 bases between the two ends. Germline V gene data show CDR1 as DFQATT and CDR2 as SNEGSKA (reference sequence). The CDR3 loop reads CSAHIQETQYF. As DNA, the CDR3 is TGCAGTGCTCATATCCAAGAGACCCAGTACTTC.

This clonotype was seen repeatedly, ten times or more. A junction end diverges from the germline sequence, so it may reflect a read error. The chain combines TRBV6-5 with TRBJ1-1; D is perhaps TRBD1 (5 bases). The CDR3 spans 14 residues. Per the germline V gene, CDR1 is MNHEY and CDR2 is SVGAGI. The CDR3 nucleotides are TGTGCCAGCAGTGACTCGTCCGGGGGGACTGAAGCTTTCTTT. Its translation: CASSDSSGGTEAFF.